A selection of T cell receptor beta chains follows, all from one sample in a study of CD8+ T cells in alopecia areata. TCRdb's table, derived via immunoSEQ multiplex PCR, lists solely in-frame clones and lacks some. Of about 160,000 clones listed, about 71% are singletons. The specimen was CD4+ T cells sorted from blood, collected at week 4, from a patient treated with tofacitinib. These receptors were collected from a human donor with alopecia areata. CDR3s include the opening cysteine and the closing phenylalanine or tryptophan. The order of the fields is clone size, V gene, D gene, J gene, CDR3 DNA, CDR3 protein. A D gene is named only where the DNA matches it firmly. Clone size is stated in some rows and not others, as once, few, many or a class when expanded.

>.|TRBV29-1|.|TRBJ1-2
TGCAGCGTTGCGAACAGAAACTATGGCTACACCTTC
CSVANRNYGYTF
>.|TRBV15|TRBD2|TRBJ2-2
TGTGCCACCAGCAGAGGAGCCCGACTAGCGGGGGGGACGAACACCGGGGAGCTGTTTTTT
CATSRGARLAGGTNTGELFF
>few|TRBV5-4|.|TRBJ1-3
TGTGCCAGCAGCTTGGGAGAAGACACCATATATTTT
CASSLGEDTIYF
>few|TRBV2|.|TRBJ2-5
TGTGCCAGCAGTGGGGCGGTAGTAGCCCAAGAGACCCAGTACTTC
CASSGAVVAQETQYF
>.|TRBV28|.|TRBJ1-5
TGTGCCAGCAGTTCCCCGGCAGGCGATTATAGCAATCAGCCCCAGCATTTT
CASSSPAGDYSNQPQHF
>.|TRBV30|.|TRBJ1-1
TGTGCCTGGACCGGACGTTTAGGGACTGAAGCTTTCTTT
CAWTGRLGTEAFF
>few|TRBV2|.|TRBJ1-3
TGTGCCAGCAGTTCGTCCGGTGGAAACACCATATATTTT
CASSSSGGNTIYF
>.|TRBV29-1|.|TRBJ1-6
TGCAGCGTTCCTGGGGGGGTCTCACCCCTCCACTTT
CSVPGGVSPLHF
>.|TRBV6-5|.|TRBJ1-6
TGTGCCAGCAGTTACTCGGGCACCCATTCACCCCTCCACTTT
CASSYSGTHSPLHF
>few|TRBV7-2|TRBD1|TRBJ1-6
TGTGCCAGCACCTATGGGACAGGGAATTCACCCCTCCACTTT
CASTYGTGNSPLHF
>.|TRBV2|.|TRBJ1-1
TGTGCCAGCATGTGGCATAAGAACACTGAAGCTTTCTTT
CASMWHKNTEAFF
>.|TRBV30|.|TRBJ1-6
TGTGCCTGGATCCTAGGAGGGTATAATTCACCCCTCCACTTT
CAWILGGYNSPLHF
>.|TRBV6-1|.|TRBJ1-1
TGTGCCAGCACCCCAAGTCGGGCTGGGGACACTGAAGCTTTCTTT
CASTPSRAGDTEAFF
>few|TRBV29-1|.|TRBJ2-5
TGCAGCGTTGAAGATGGAGGGGAGACCCAGTACTTC
CSVEDGGETQYF
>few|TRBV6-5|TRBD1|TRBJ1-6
TGTGCCACCCAGACAGGGACGGATTCACCCCTCCACTTT
CATQTGTDSPLHF
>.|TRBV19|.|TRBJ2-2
TGTGCCAGTAGTATAGAGGCCAACCGTCCCGGGGAGCTGTTTTTT
CASSIEANRPGELFF
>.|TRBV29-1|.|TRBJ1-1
TGCAGCGTTGCTAACACTGAAGCTTTCTTT
CSVANTEAFF
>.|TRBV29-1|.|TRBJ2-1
TGCAGCGTTGGGGGAGGGGGCCACTACAATGAGCAGTTCTTC
CSVGGGGHYNEQFF
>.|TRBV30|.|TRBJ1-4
TGTGCCTGGAGTGGTGGCGGGGGCTGGTATGAAAAACTGTTTTTT
CAWSGGGGWYEKLFF
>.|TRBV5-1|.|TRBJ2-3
TGCGCCAGCAGCACCACAGATACGCAGTATTTT
CASSTTDTQYF
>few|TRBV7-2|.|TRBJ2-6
TGTGCCAGCAGCTTAGCGGCGGTAACTGGGGCCAACGTCCTGACTTTC
CASSLAAVTGANVLTF
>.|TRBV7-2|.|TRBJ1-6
TGTGCCAGCAGCTTAGGGGGCTATAATTCACCCCTCCACTTT
CASSLGGYNSPLHF
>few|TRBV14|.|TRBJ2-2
TGTGCCAGCAGCCAAGGACTTCCCGGGGAGCTGTTTTTT
CASSQGLPGELFF
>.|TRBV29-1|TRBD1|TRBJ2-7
TGCAGCGTTGAACTGACAGGGACCTACGAGCAGTACTTC
CSVELTGTYEQYF
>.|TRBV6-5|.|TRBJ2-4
TGTGCCAGCAGTTACTCGGGGGGAAACATTCAGTACTTC
CASSYSGGNIQYF
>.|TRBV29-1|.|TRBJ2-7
TGCAGCGTTAATTCTGAGAGCACCTACGAGCAGTACTTC
CSVNSESTYEQYF
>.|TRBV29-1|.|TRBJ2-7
TGCAGCGTTCGAAACAGTATCTACGAGCAGTACTTC
CSVRNSIYEQYF
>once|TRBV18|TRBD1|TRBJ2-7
TGTGCCAGCTCCCACCGGGACAGGGTGCGACGGGAGCAGTACTTC
CASSHRDRVRREQYF
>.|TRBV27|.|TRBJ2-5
TGTGCCAGCAGTAATTGGGGGGGCCAGGAGACCCAGTACTTC
CASSNWGGQETQYF
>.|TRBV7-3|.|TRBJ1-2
TGTGCCAGCAGCTTAACAGGGTTCGATGGCTACACCTTC
CASSLTGFDGYTF
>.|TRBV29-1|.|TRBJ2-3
TGCAGCGTTGAAAAAATCTTCACAGATACGCAGTATTTT
CSVEKIFTDTQYF
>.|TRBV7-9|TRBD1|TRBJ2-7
TGTGCCAGCAGCCCGGGACAGGGGAACTACGAGCAGTACTTC
CASSPGQGNYEQYF
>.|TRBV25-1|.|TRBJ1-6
TGTGCCAGCTACAGGGACGGTAATTCACCCCTCCACTTT
CASYRDGNSPLHF
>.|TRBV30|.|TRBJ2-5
TGTGCCTGGAGTGTAGTAGTGACAGTACAAGAGACCCAGTACTTC
CAWSVVVTVQETQYF
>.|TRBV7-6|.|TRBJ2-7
TGTGCCAGCAGCCCCACCCTACAGCTCTTCTACGAGCAGTACTTC
CASSPTLQLFYEQYF
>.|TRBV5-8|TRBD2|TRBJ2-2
TGTGCCAGCAGCTTATACGGGACTAGACTTCCCGGGGAGCTGTTTTTT
CASSLYGTRLPGELFF
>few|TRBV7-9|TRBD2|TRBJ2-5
TGTGCCAGCAGCCCGCCGGGACTAGCGGGAGAGACCCAGTACTTC
CASSPPGLAGETQYF
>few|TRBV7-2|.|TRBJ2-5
TGTGCCAGCAGCTTGCAAGAGACCCAGTACTTC
CASSLQETQYF
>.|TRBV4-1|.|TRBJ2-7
TGCGCCAGCAGCCAAGACAAGCAGCAGTACTTC
CASSQDKQQYF
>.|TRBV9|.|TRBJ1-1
TGTGCCAGCAGTTGGGGGGAAATGAACACTGAAGCTTTCTTT
CASSWGEMNTEAFF
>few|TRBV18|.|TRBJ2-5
TGTGCCAGCTCACCACGGGAAGAGACCCAGTACTTC
CASSPREETQYF
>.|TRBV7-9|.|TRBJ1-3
TGTGCCAGCAGCTTATGGGAATACGCTGGAAACACCATATATTTT
CASSLWEYAGNTIYF
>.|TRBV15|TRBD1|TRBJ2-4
TGTGCCACCAGCAGAGGGACAGGGGGGAACATTCAGTACTTC
CATSRGTGGNIQYF
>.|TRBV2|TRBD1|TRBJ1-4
TGTGCCAGCTCCAGGACAGGGAATGAAAAACTGTTTTTT
CASSRTGNEKLFF
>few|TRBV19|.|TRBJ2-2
TGTGCCAGTAGTCCTACTAGTGGCACCGGGGAGCTGTTTTTT
CASSPTSGTGELFF
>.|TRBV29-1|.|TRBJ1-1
TGCAGTCCTGGGGAGACTGAAGCTTTCTTT
CSPGETEAFF
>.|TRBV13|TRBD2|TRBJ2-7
TGTGCCAGCAGCATCCTTAGCGGGGGCGGAGACGAGCAGTACTTC
CASSILSGGGDEQYF
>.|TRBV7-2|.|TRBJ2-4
TGTGCCAGCAGCTTAGCGCTAAGAACCGCAGTTGCCAAAAACATTCAGTACTTC
CASSLALRTAVAKNIQYF
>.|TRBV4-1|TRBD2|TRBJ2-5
TGCGCCAGCAGCGGGAGTGGGACTAGCGAATCGTGGGAGACCCAGTACTTC
CASSGSGTSESWETQYF
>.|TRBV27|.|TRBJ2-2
TGTGCCAGCCATCGGGGCGGGGAGCTGTTTTTT
CASHRGGELFF
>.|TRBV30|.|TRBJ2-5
TGTGCCTGGAAATCTCGCGGCCAAGAGACCCAGTACTTC
CAWKSRGQETQYF
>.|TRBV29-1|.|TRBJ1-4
TGCAGCGTTGGGGGGCCCAATAATGAAAAACTGTTTTTT
CSVGGPNNEKLFF
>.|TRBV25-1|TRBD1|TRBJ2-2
TGTGCCAGCAGTCTTGCGGACAGGAGTTGGGCCGGGGAGCTGTTTTTT
CASSLADRSWAGELFF
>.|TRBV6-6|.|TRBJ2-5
TGTGCCAGCAGCTCCCGTCCGGCCCAAGAGACCCAGTACTTC
CASSSRPAQETQYF
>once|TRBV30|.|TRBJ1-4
TGTGCCTGGAGGGCCACAGGGTCCACTAATGAAAAACTGTTTTTT
CAWRATGSTNEKLFF
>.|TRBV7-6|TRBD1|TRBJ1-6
TGTGCCAGCAGCTTAGAGGGACAGGGAGTTTCACCCCTCCACTTT
CASSLEGQGVSPLHF
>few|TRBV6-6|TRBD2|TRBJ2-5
TGTGCCAGCATCGCCCGGGGAGGGTTGTACCAAGAGACCCAGTACTTC
CASIARGGLYQETQYF
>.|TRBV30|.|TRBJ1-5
TGTGCCTGGAGCGGGGGGAATCAGCCCCAGCATTTT
CAWSGGNQPQHF
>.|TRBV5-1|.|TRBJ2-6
TGCGCCAGCAGCTTCCCGGCAGCTGGGGCCAACGTCCTGACTTTC
CASSFPAAGANVLTF
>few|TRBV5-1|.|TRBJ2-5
TGCGCCAGCAGCTTGTCGGCAGGGGGGGAGACCCAGTACTTC
CASSLSAGGETQYF